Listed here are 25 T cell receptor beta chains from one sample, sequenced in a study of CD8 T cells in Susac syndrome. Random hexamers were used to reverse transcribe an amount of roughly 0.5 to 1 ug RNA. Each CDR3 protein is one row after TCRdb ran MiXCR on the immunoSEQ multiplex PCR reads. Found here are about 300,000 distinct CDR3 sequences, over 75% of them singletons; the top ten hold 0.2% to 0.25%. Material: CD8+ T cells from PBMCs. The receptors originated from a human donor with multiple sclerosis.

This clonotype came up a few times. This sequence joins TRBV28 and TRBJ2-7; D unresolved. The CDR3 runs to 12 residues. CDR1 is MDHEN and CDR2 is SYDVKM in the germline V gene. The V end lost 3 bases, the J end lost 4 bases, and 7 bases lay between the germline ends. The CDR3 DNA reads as TGTGCCAGCAGTTTCCAGGAGTACGAGCAGTACTTC. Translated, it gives CASSFQEYEQYF.

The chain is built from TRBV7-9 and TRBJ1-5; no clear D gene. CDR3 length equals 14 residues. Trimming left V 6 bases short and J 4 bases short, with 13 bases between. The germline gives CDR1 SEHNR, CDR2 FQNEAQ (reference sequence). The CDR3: CASSLSGNNQPQHF. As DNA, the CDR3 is TGTGCCAGCAGTTTGTCCGGTAATAATCAGCCCCAGCATTTT.

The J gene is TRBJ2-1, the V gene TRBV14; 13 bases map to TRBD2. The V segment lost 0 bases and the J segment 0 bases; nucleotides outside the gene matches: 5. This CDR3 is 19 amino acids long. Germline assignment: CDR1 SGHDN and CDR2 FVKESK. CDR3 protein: CASSQDPGTSGTSYNEQFF. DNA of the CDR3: TGTGCCAGCAGCCAAGATCCCGGGACTAGCGGGACCTCCTACAATGAGCAGTTCTTC.

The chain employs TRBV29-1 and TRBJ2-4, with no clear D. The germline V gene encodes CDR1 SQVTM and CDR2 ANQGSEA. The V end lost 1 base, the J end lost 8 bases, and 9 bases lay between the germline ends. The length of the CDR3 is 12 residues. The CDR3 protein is CSVEGKPDIQYF. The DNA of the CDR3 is TGCAGCGTTGAAGGAAAACCGGACATTCAGTACTTC.

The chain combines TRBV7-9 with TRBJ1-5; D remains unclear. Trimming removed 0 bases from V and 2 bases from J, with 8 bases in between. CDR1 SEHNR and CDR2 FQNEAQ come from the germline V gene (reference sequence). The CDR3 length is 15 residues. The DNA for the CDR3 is TGTGCCAGCAGCTTAGCGATTACCGGCAATCAGCCCCAGCATTTT. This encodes CASSLAITGNQPQHF.

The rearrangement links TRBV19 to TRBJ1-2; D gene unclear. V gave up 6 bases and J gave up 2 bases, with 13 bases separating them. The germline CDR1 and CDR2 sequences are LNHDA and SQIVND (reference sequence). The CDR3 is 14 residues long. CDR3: CASSPASSNYGYTF. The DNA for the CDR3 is TGTGCCAGTAGCCCCGCGTCGTCGAACTATGGCTACACCTTC.

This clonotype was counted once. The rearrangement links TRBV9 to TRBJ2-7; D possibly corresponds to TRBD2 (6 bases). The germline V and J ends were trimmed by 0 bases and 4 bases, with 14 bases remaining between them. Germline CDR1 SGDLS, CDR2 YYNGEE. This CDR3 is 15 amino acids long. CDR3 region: CASSVDGGTLYEQYF. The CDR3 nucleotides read TGTGCCAGCAGCGTAGATGGCGGGACTCTGTACGAGCAGTACTTC.

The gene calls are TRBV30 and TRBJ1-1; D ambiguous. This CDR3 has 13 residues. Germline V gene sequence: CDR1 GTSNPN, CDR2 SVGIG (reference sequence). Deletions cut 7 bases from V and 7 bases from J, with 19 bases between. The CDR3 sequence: CAYRYRPGNEAFF. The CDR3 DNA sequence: TGTGCCTACCGGTACCGACCTGGGAATGAAGCTTTCTTT. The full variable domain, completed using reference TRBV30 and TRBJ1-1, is SQTIHQWPATLVQPVGSPLSLECTVEGTSNPNLYWYRQAAGRGLQLLFYSVGIGQISSEVPQNLSASRPQDRQFILSSKKLLLSDSGFYLCAYRYRPGNEAFFGQGTRLTVV.

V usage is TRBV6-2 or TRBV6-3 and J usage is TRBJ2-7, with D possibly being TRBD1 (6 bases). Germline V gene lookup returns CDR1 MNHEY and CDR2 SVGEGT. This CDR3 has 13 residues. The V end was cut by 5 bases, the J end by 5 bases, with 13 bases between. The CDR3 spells CASSAGTNNEQYF. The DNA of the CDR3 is TGTGCCAGCAGTGCCGGGACAAACAACGAGCAGTACTTC.

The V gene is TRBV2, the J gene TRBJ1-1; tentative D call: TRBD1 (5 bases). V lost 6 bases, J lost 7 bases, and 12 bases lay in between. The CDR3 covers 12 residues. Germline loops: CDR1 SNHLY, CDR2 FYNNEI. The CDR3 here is CASRDSLVEAFF. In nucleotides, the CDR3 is TGTGCCAGCAGAGACAGTTTAGTTGAAGCTTTCTTT.

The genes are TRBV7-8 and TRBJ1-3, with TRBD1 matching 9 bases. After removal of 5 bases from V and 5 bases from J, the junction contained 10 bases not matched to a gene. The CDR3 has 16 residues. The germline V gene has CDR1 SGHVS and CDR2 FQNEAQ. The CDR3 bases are TGTGCCAGCAGCGGAGGGGACAGGGTGGGAAGAAACACCATATATTTT. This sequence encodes CASSGGDRVGRNTIYF.

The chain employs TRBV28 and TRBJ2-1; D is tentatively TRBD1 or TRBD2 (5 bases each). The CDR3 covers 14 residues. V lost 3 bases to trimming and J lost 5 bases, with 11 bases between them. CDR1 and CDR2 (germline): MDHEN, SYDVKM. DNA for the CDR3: TGTGCCAGCAGTTTTGGGGGTACCAACAATGAGCAGTTCTTC. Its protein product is CASSFGGTNNEQFF.

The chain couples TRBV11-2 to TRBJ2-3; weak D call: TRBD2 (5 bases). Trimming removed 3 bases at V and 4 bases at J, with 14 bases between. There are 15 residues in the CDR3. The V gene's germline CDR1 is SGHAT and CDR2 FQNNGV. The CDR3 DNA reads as TGTGCCAGCAGCTTGTGGGGAGAAGCGGCAGATACGCAGTATTTT. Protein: CASSLWGEAADTQYF.

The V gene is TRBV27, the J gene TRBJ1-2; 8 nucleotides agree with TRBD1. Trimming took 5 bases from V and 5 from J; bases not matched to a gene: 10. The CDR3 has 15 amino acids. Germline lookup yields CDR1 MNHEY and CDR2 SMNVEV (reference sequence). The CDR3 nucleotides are TGTGCCAGCAGTCCCCAGACAGGGGACTTTTATGGCTACACCTTC. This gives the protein CASSPQTGDFYGYTF.

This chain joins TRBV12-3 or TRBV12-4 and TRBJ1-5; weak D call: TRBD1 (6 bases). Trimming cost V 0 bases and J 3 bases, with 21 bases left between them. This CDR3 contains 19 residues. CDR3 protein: CASSLAAVGGLHLNQPQHF. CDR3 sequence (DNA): TGTGCCAGCAGTTTAGCTGCAGTCGGGGGGCTCCACCTCAATCAGCCCCAGCATTTT.

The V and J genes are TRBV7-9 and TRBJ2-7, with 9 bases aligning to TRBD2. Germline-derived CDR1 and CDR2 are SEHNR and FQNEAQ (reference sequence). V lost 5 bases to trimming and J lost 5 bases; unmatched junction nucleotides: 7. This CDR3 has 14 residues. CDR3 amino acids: CASSPPQREDEQYF. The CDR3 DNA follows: TGTGCCAGCAGCCCCCCGCAGCGGGAGGACGAGCAGTACTTC.

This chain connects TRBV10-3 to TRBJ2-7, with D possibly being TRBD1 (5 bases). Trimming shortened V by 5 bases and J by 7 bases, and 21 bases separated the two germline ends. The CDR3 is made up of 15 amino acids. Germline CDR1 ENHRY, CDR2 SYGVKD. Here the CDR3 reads CAISRSATVDGEQYF. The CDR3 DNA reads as TGTGCCATCAGTAGGAGTGCGACAGTAGATGGGGAGCAGTACTTC.

The CDR3 region is CASSLSGLAGGRETQYF. CDR3 sequence (DNA): TGTGCCAGCAGCTTGAGCGGACTAGCGGGAGGGAGAGAGACCCAGTACTTC. The rearrangement joins TRBV5-4 to TRBJ2-5; TRBD2 matches at 15 bases. Germline-derived CDR1 and CDR2 are SGHNT and YYREEE (reference sequence). This CDR3 spans 17 amino acids. Trimming cost V 1 base and J 4 bases; bases outside gene matches: 5.

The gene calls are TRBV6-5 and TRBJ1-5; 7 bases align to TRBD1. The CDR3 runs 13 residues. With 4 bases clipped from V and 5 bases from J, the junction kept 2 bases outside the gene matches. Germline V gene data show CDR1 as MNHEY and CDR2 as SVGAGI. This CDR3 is CASSWDRYQPQHF. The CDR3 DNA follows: TGTGCCAGCAGTTGGGACAGATATCAGCCCCAGCATTTT.

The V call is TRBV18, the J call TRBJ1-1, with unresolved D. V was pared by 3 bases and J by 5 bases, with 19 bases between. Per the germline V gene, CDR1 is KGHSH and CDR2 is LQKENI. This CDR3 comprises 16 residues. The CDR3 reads CASSPFPIGVSTEAFF. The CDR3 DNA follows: TGTGCCAGCTCACCTTTCCCCATTGGGGTTTCGACTGAAGCTTTCTTT.

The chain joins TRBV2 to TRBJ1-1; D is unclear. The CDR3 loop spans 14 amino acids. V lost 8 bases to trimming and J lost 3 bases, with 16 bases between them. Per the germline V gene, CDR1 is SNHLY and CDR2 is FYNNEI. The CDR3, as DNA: TGTGCCAGCTCGGCCGATCCGGCGGACACTGAAGCTTTCTTT. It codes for CASSADPADTEAFF.

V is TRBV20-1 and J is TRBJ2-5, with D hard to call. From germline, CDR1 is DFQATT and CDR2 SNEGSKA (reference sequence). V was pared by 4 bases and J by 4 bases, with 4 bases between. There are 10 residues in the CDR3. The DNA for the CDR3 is TGCAGTGCTACAAGAGAGACCCAGTACTTC. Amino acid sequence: CSATRETQYF.

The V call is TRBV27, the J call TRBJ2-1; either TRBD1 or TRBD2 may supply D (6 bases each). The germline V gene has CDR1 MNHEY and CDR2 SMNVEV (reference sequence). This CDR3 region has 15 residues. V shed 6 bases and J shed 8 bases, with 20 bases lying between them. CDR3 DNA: TGTGCCAGCAGCCTTCAGGGGCTAGCGATACATGAGCAGTTCTTC. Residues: CASSLQGLAIHEQFF.

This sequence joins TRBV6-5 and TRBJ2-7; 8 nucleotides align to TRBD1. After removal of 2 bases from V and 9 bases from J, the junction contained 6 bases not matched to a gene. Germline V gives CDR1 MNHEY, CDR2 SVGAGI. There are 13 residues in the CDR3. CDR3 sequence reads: CASSYGQGGRQYF. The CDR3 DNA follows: TGTGCCAGCAGTTACGGACAGGGCGGAAGGCAGTACTTC.

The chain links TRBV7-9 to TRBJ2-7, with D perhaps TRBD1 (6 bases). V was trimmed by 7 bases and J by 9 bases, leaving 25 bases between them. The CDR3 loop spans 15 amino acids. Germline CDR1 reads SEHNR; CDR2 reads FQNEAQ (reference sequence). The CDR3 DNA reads TGTGCCAGCAACGACCAGGGGACGGACTGGACACGGCAGTACTTC. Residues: CASNDQGTDWTRQYF.